This is a list of T cell receptor beta chains from one sample in a study of T cell repertoires in cytomegalovirus infection. For these TCRs, the target antigens are not known. MiXCR was run by TCRdb on the reads, yielding one entry per CDR3 protein. The sample contains hundreds of thousands of distinct CDR3 sequences, approximately 30% of which appear only once. Sequenced material: cultured CD8+ T cells from PBMCs, taken from culture after CMV antigen stimulation. Receptor source: a human donor in good health (CMV status not recorded). Some clones in this sample may be carry-over from other donors' samples. The conserved cysteine and the conserved F or W are not part of the CDR3 here.

>TRBJ1-5|TRBV9
ASSETGTQPQH
>TRBJ2-2|TRBV5-5
ASSLAQGRTTGELF
>TRBJ2-2|TRBV12-3/TRBV12-4
ASSPWTRMNTGELF
>TRBJ1-2|TRBV20-1
SARTADGYT
>TRBJ2-2|TRBV6-2/TRBV6-3
ASSPLGRARNTGELF
>TRBJ2-1|TRBV6-1
ASRDWAGGNNEQF
>TRBJ2-3|TRBV4-3
ASSQDRGPDTQY
>TRBJ2-7|TRBV20-1
SAPAQGSYEQY
>TRBJ1-2|TRBV7-6
ASSGEETLLGYGYT
>TRBJ1-1|TRBV27
ASSSRQGMDTEAF
>TRBJ1-3|TRBV5-6
ASASQGDGNTIY
>TRBJ2-7|TRBV20-1
SAQPQSSYEQY
>TRBJ2-4|TRBV6-2/TRBV6-3
ASSRGILAKNIQY
>TRBJ1-2|TRBV15
ATSRASADGYT
>TRBJ2-7|TRBV6-1
ASSEARQGYFYEQY
>TRBJ2-1|TRBV25-1
ASSETGRWVYNEQF
>TRBJ2-1|TRBV7-2
ASSTAGSRQF